In its sample, the clone carrying this T cell receptor (beta chain) was seen many times. Its specificity is not known. Libraries of TCR beta came from quantitative 5'-RACE with molecular barcodes. TCRdb called the 5' RACE reads again in MiXCR, with one record for every CDR3 protein. The data hold roughly 91,000 distinct CDR3 sequences, with over 6.5% observed a single time. The data belong to a study of CD8 T cells in ankylosing spondylitis. Germline CDR1 reads SQVTM; CDR2 reads ANQGSEA. The CDR3 is 15 residues long. The trim removed 1 base at V and 4 bases at J, leaving 9 bases unmatched. Study outcomes and limitations: A subset of motif variants has previously been described in the synovial fluid and blood of reactive arthritis. As reported, disease-linked clones showed significant enrichment in matched ankylosing spondylitis synovial fluid.

V is TRBV29-1 and J is TRBJ1-2; 7 bases fit TRBD1. The origin of this receptor is a male donor with ankylosing spondylitis or in good health (not recorded which). The sequenced material came from blood, either unsorted or a sorted T cell fraction (not recorded which). The CDR3 nucleotides read TGCAGCGTTGAAGGGGGACCGGGACAGTTCTATGGCTACACCTTC. Its protein product is CSVEGGPGQFYGYTF.